Presented here are 32 T cell receptor beta chains from one specimen sequenced in a study of T cell responses to AZD1222 COVID-19 vaccine. Sequenced by immunoSEQ multiplex PCR; TCRdb stores in-frame clones only, minus some. Of 98,000 or so clones listed, approximately 88% are singletons. Sequencing was performed on peripheral blood, taken on day 0 of AZD1222 vaccination. These receptors came from an adult in good health.

The gene calls are TRBV27 and TRBJ2-2; unclear D gene. This CDR3 is 13 amino acids long. Between the trimmed V and J ends, which lost 5 bases and 8 bases, there was a span of 12 bases. CDR1 and CDR2 (germline): MNHEY, SMNVEV (reference sequence). CDR3 loop: CASSPPGRGELFF. The CDR3 DNA reads TGTGCCAGCAGTCCCCCTGGCAGGGGGGAGCTGTTTTTT.

The V gene is TRBV10-3, the J gene TRBJ2-1, with D maybe TRBD2 (5 bases). Germline CDR1 reads ENHRY; CDR2 reads SYGVKD. The germline V and J ends were trimmed by 3 bases and 7 bases, with 13 bases remaining between them. CDR3 length equals 14 residues. CDR3 coding DNA: TGTGCCATCAGTGACTACGGCGGGTGGAATGAGCAGTTCTTC. It specifies CAISDYGGWNEQFF.

This clone was found many times. This chain connects TRBV3-1 (or the pseudogene TRBV3-2) to TRBJ1-5, with TRBD1 matching over 8 bases. CDR3 length: 18 residues. Germline assignment: CDR1 LGHDT and CDR2 YNNKEL (reference sequence). V shed 0 bases and J 1 base; nucleotides not matched to a gene: 8. Here the CDR3 DNA reads TGTGCCAGCAGCCAAGAGGGCTCACCAGGGGGCAGCAATCAGCCCCAGCATTTT. This translates into CASSQEGSPGGSNQPQHF.

The V call is TRBV6-5, the J call TRBJ1-1; D perhaps matches TRBD1 (6 bases). This CDR3 is built from 14 residues. V was clipped by 7 bases and J by 0 bases, with 12 bases between them. Germline CDR1 and CDR2: MNHEY and SVGAGI. The CDR3 region is CASKGGGMNTEAFF. The CDR3 DNA reads as TGTGCCAGCAAGGGGGGCGGGATGAACACTGAAGCTTTCTTT.

The V gene is TRBV28, the J gene TRBJ2-7; 9 bases are shared with TRBD1. This CDR3 spans 15 amino acids. J was trimmed by 3 bases and V by 6 bases; bases with no gene match: 9. Germline assignment: CDR1 MDHEN and CDR2 SYDVKM. In DNA form, the CDR3 reads TGTGCCAGCAGGCAGACCGGGACAGGGAACTACGAGCAGTACTTC. Its protein product is CASRQTGTGNYEQYF.

This CDR3 is CASSPRIGGGSNEKLFF. The CDR3 bases are TGTGCCAGCAGCCCTCGGATTGGGGGAGGGTCTAATGAAAAACTGTTTTTT. This chain joins TRBV5-4 and TRBJ1-4; possible D gene TRBD1, 5 bases. This CDR3 comprises 17 residues. The germline V and J ends were trimmed by 4 bases and 3 bases, with 19 bases remaining between them. CDR1 and CDR2 (germline): SGHNT, YYREEE (reference sequence).

V is TRBV6-5 and J is TRBJ2-1; 8 bases map to TRBD1. Trimming removed 6 bases from V and 0 bases from J; junction bases left unmatched: 4. The CDR3 runs 15 residues. Germline-derived CDR1 and CDR2 are MNHEY and SVGAGI. This CDR3 is CASRRDRSSYNEQFF. The CDR3 bases are TGTGCCAGCAGGCGGGACAGGAGCTCCTACAATGAGCAGTTCTTC.

The chain couples TRBV9 to TRBJ1-2, with D possibly TRBD1 on 5 matching bases. This CDR3 is 15 amino acids long. The V gene lost 4 bases and the J gene lost 4 bases, with 17 bases spanning the gap. Germline assignment: CDR1 SGDLS and CDR2 YYNGEE. In DNA form, the CDR3 reads TGTGCCAGCAGCCCTGTGGGGAGGGGAGGCTATGGCTACACCTTC. The encoded protein is CASSPVGRGGYGYTF.

V gene TRBV10-3 combines with J gene TRBJ2-7; 10 positions match TRBD2. This CDR3 has 15 amino acids. Trimming removed 5 bases from V and 5 bases from J; junction bases left unmatched: 9. Germline assignment: CDR1 ENHRY and CDR2 SYGVKD. The CDR3 sequence is CAISSGRAPRDEQYF. In DNA form, the CDR3 reads TGTGCCATCAGTAGCGGGAGGGCCCCTCGGGACGAGCAGTACTTC.

The rearrangement joins TRBV23-1 to TRBJ2-1; weak D call: TRBD1 (5 bases). TRBV23-1 is labeled an ORF, and its function is uncertain. V lost 5 bases and J lost 0, with 8 bases in between. CDR3 length: 14 amino acids. This CDR3 is CASSTGSSYNEQFF. The CDR3 DNA sequence: TGCGCCAGCAGTACAGGAAGCTCCTACAATGAGCAGTTCTTC.

J is TRBJ2-7 and V is TRBV19, with 9 positions matching TRBD1. V shed 6 bases and J 5 bases; nucleotides not matched to a gene: 14. This CDR3 is built from 16 residues. Germline CDR1 is LNHDA and CDR2 is SQIVND (reference sequence). CDR3 residues: CASRNKGGTGFDEQYF. The CDR3 coding sequence is TGTGCCAGTAGGAATAAAGGAGGGACAGGGTTCGACGAGCAGTACTTC.

This sequence joins TRBV7-8 and TRBJ1-1; 11 nucleotides agree with TRBD1. The CDR3 runs to 15 residues. Looked up from germline, CDR1 is SGHVS and CDR2 is FQNEAQ. Unmatched junction bases numbered 9, after V lost 6 bases and J lost 6 bases. The CDR3 is CASSWTGGLLAEAFF. The CDR3 nucleotides read TGTGCCAGCAGTTGGACAGGGGGCCTTTTGGCTGAAGCTTTCTTT. The entire variable domain, with the rest obtained from reference TRBV7-8 and TRBJ1-1, is as follows: GAGVSQSPRYKVAKRGQDVALRCDPISGHVSLFWYQQALGQGPEFLTYFQNEAQLDKSGLPSDRFFAERPEGSVSTLKIQRTQQEDSAVYLCASSWTGGLLAEAFFGQGTRLTVV.

This sequence joins TRBV28 and TRBJ1-6, with D possibly being TRBD1 (5 bases). This CDR3 is 15 amino acids long. The germline gives CDR1 MDHEN, CDR2 SYDVKM. The V end lost 5 bases, the J end lost 9 bases, and 17 bases lay between the germline ends. CDR3: CASSPPAGIGSPLHF. The CDR3 DNA sequence: TGTGCCAGCAGTCCCCCGGCAGGGATAGGTTCACCCCTCCACTTT.

In its sample, this clone was seen a few times. This chain joins TRBV27 and TRBJ1-1; D unclear. Germline lookup yields CDR1 MNHEY and CDR2 SMNVEV (reference sequence). V gave up 3 bases and J gave up 3 bases, with 14 bases separating them. CDR3 length equals 15 residues. The CDR3 sequence is CASSLSPLLDTEAFF. CDR3 coding DNA: TGTGCCAGCAGTTTGAGCCCCCTGTTGGACACTGAAGCTTTCTTT.

The J gene is TRBJ1-6, the V gene TRBV6-1; D unclear. Trimming removed 2 bases from V and 10 bases from J, with 6 bases in between. The CDR3 covers 12 residues. Per germline, CDR1 MNHNS and CDR2 SASEGT. The CDR3 coding sequence is TGTGCCAGCAGTGAAATACACTCACCCCTCCACTTT. Amino acid sequence: CASSEIHSPLHF.

The chain uses TRBV25-1 and TRBJ2-7, with D perhaps matching TRBD1 (6 bases). Trimming cost V 1 base and J 5 bases, with 15 bases left between them. Germline CDR1 MGHDK, CDR2 SYGVNS. This CDR3 has 15 residues. CDR3 sequence: CASSEWSGAPNEQYF. The CDR3, as DNA: TGTGCCAGCAGTGAATGGTCAGGGGCCCCGAACGAGCAGTACTTC.

The chain carries TRBV7-6 and TRBJ1-4; 9 positions match TRBD1. In germline, CDR1 is SGHVS, CDR2 FNYEAQ. This CDR3 has 15 residues. Trimming at V came to 5 bases and at J to 8 bases, leaving 9 bases not matched to a gene. CDR3 bases: TGTGCCAGCAGCCTAGACACAGGGGGCAGGGAAAAACTGTTTTTT. Translating it yields CASSLDTGGREKLFF.

V gene TRBV6-5 combines with J gene TRBJ2-1; a weak D match, TRBD2 (5 bases). Per the germline V gene, CDR1 is MNHEY and CDR2 is SVGAGI. V gave up 7 bases and J gave up 7 bases, with 20 bases separating them. This CDR3 is built from 15 residues. The DNA for the CDR3 is TGTGCCAGCACAGTTTTTTACGGGGAGCGTAATGAGCAGTTCTTC. It is translated as CASTVFYGERNEQFF.

This clone showed up just once. The CDR3 reads CSASVGFNYGYTF. The CDR3 DNA follows: TGCAGTGCTAGTGTTGGGTTTAACTATGGCTACACCTTC. This chain links TRBV20-1 with TRBJ1-2; D is unclear. Germline V lookup: CDR1 DFQATT, CDR2 SNEGSKA (reference sequence). V lost 3 bases and J 1 base, leaving 9 bases between the germline ends. The CDR3 runs 13 residues.

The chain has TRBV6-2 or TRBV6-3 and TRBJ2-7; 8 bases align to TRBD2. Trimming took 5 bases from V and 3 from J; bases not matched to a gene: 6. Germline V CDR1 and CDR2: MNHEY, SVGEGT. CDR3 length: 14 amino acids. The CDR3 loop is CASSPSGRNYEQYF. For the CDR3, the DNA is TGTGCCAGCAGTCCGAGCGGGAGAAACTACGAGCAGTACTTC.

V and J are TRBV18 and TRBJ2-1, with D perhaps matching TRBD1 (7 bases). The ends were cut back, 6 bases at V and 8 bases at J, with 20 bases in the middle. The CDR3 has 15 residues. Germline V gives CDR1 KGHSH, CDR2 LQKENI. In DNA, the CDR3 is TGTGCCAGCTCCCTCACGGAGGGGGCGCGCGATGAGCAGTTCTTC. As protein: CASSLTEGARDEQFF. Variable domain in full (rest from reference TRBV18 and TRBJ2-1): NAGVMQNPRHLVRRRGQEARLRCSPMKGHSHVYWYRQLPEEGLKFMVYLQKENIIDESGMPKERFSAEFPKEGPSILRIQQVVRGDSAAYFCASSLTEGARDEQFFGPGTRLTVL.

This chain links TRBV7-2 with TRBJ2-3, with D maybe TRBD2 (6 bases). Looked up from germline, CDR1 is SGHTA and CDR2 is FQGNSA. This CDR3 comprises 16 residues. Trimming stripped 0 bases from V and 2 bases from J, with 12 bases between. This CDR3 reads CASSLAGLSFTDTQYF. CDR3 DNA: TGTGCCAGCAGCTTAGCGGGACTTTCCTTCACAGATACGCAGTATTTT.

CDR3 amino acids: CASSFAGAFNQPQHF. DNA for the CDR3: TGTGCCAGCAGTTTTGCAGGGGCCTTCAATCAGCCCCAGCATTTT. The chain carries TRBV28 and TRBJ1-5; D may be TRBD1 (6 bases). Looked up from germline, CDR1 is MDHEN and CDR2 is SYDVKM. This CDR3 spans 15 amino acids. With 3 bases removed from V and 3 bases from J, the gap between germline ends came to 12 bases.

V gene TRBV27 combines with J gene TRBJ2-2; no clear D. The V and J ends lost 6 bases and 0 bases respectively, with 11 bases between them. CDR3 length: 15 residues. Germline lookup yields CDR1 MNHEY and CDR2 SMNVEV (reference sequence). CDR3 coding DNA: TGTGCCAGCAGGAAACAAAACGCGAACACCGGGGAGCTGTTTTTT. This gives the protein CASRKQNANTGELFF.

The chain links TRBV7-2 to TRBJ2-1; no definite D call. V lost 4 bases and J 6 bases, leaving 10 bases between the germline ends. CDR3 size: 13 residues. Per germline, CDR1 SGHTA and CDR2 FQGNSA. CDR3 DNA: TGTGCCAGCAGCTCCCAAGGATTCAATGAGCAGTTCTTC. This gives the protein CASSSQGFNEQFF.

The chain joins TRBV11-3 to TRBJ2-3; no clear D gene. Trimming removed 0 bases from V and 4 bases from J, with 8 bases in between. There are 14 residues in the CDR3. In germline, CDR1 is SGHNT, CDR2 YENEEA. The CDR3 bases are TGTGCCAGCAGCTTAGAGGCGGTCGCAGATACGCAGTATTTT. This encodes CASSLEAVADTQYF.

The rearrangement links TRBV3-1 (or the pseudogene TRBV3-2) to TRBJ1-1, with D uncertain. Trimming cost V 5 bases and J 3 bases, with 13 bases left between them. The CDR3 has 14 amino acids. Looked up from germline, CDR1 is LGHDT and CDR2 is YNNKEL (reference sequence). In DNA, the CDR3 is TGTGCCAGCAGCTCCAATGTGGGTGACACTGAAGCTTTCTTT. Protein product: CASSSNVGDTEAFF.

This chain uses TRBV7-8 with TRBJ2-2; D remains unclear. In germline, CDR1 is SGHVS, CDR2 FQNEAQ. V was pared by 5 bases and J by 6 bases, with 7 bases between. The CDR3 has 12 amino acids. Written as DNA, the CDR3 is TGTGCCAGCAGCCCCGGTTCCGGGGAGCTGTTTTTT. It translates to CASSPGSGELFF.

The V and J genes are TRBV28 and TRBJ1-2, with 9 bases lining up with TRBD1. This CDR3 is built from 15 residues. V trimming: 5 bases; J trimming: 8 bases; junction bases outside the gene matches: 12. Germline lookup yields CDR1 MDHEN and CDR2 SYDVKM. Written as DNA, the CDR3 is TGTGCCAGCAGTCCCCTAGGACAGGGGATAGGAGGCTACACCTTC. As protein: CASSPLGQGIGGYTF.

The chain carries TRBV3-1 (or the pseudogene TRBV3-2) and TRBJ1-1; tentatively, D is TRBD1 (6 bases). The germline V and J ends were trimmed by 1 base and 9 bases, with 9 bases remaining between them. The CDR3 is 12 residues long. Germline CDR1 reads LGHDT; CDR2 reads YNNKEL (reference sequence). Here the CDR3 reads CASSQGGAKAFF. The CDR3 nucleotides read TGTGCCAGCAGCCAAGGGGGGGCCAAAGCTTTCTTT.

The chain combines TRBV19 with TRBJ1-1, with D unresolved. The CDR3 length is 16 residues. V gave up 1 base and J gave up 0 bases, with 12 bases separating them. CDR1 and CDR2 (germline): LNHDA, SQIVND (reference sequence). This chain's CDR3 is CASSIGEPVLNTEAFF. CDR3 in DNA: TGTGCCAGTAGTATAGGGGAGCCGGTTCTGAACACTGAAGCTTTCTTT.

The chain joins TRBV7-2 to TRBJ2-5; 10 nucleotides match TRBD2. The germline gives CDR1 SGHTA, CDR2 FQGNSA. The ends lost 3 bases at V and 5 bases at J; junction bases unmatched: 9. This CDR3 is 16 amino acids long. The CDR3 spells CASSLNQAGGTETQYF. CDR3 bases: TGTGCCAGCAGCTTGAATCAAGCGGGGGGGACGGAGACCCAGTACTTC.